This TCR beta chain was identified in a study of T cell changes during pregnancy in multiple sclerosis. The repertoire was sequenced with immunoSEQ multiplex PCR; TCRdb's copy has only in-frame clones and lacks some. The table records some 51,000 clones, 90% to 95% of them present only once. V lost 3 bases and J 0 bases, leaving 8 bases between the germline ends. This CDR3 is built from 14 residues. Per germline, CDR1 SGDLS and CDR2 YYNGEE. Here the sequenced sample was CD8+ T cells from peripheral blood mononuclear cells, taken in the first trimester of pregnancy. The receptor comes from a female donor with multiple sclerosis, enrolled in a pregnancy study. V is TRBV9 and J is TRBJ2-3, with D unresolved. The CDR3, as DNA: TGTGCCAGCAGCGCCCACAGTAGCACAGATACGCAGTATTTT. Residues: CASSAHSSTDTQYF.